These 21 T cell receptor beta chains were all obtained from the same sample, sequenced in a study of cytotoxic CD8 clonotypes in ibrutinib-treated CLL. Sequenced by immunoSEQ multiplex PCR; TCRdb stores in-frame clones only, minus some. The table records around 250,000 clones, roughly 70% of them present only once. The specimen was PBMCs, collected after 24 months of ibrutinib treatment. These receptors were collected from a human donor with chronic lymphocytic leukemia.

The genes are TRBV10-1 and TRBJ1-4; D remains unclear. Germline V gene data show CDR1 as WNHNN and CDR2 as SYGVQD (reference sequence). The length of the CDR3 is 16 residues. Trimming took 0 bases from V and 4 from J, leaving 12 bases between them. DNA for the CDR3: TGCGCCAGCAGTGAGTCGAAGTTTTTGTTTAATGAAAAACTGTTTTTT. It encodes CASSESKFLFNEKLFF.

J is TRBJ1-1 and V is TRBV9, with 9 bases that match TRBD1. The J segment lost 1 base and the V segment lost 3 bases, leaving 4 bases of the junction unmatched. The CDR3 consists of 15 residues. Looked up from germline, CDR1 is SGDLS and CDR2 is YYNGEE. The CDR3 region has the DNA TGTGCCAGCAGCGCGGGGGACAGGGCGAACACTGAAGCTTTCTTT. Protein product: CASSAGDRANTEAFF.

V gene TRBV19 combines with J gene TRBJ2-7; D might be TRBD1 (5 bases). This CDR3 has 14 residues. In germline, CDR1 is LNHDA, CDR2 SQIVND (reference sequence). Trimming removed 2 bases from V and 2 bases from J, with 10 bases in between. This CDR3 reads CASSISPGTYEQYF. DNA of the CDR3: TGTGCCAGTAGTATATCCCCAGGGACCTACGAGCAGTACTTC.

The J gene is TRBJ1-2, the V gene TRBV15; TRBD1 is a possible D gene (6 bases). V lost 0 bases and J 8 bases, leaving 16 bases between the germline ends. The CDR3 extends over 15 amino acids. CDR1 and CDR2 (germline): LNHNV, YYDKDF (reference sequence). CDR3 sequence (DNA): TGTGCCACCAGCAGAGATGGGCCGGACAGACTAGGCTACACCTTC. It specifies CATSRDGPDRLGYTF.

The chain couples TRBV4-2 to TRBJ2-3; TRBD2 agrees at 8 bases. Germline V gene lookup returns CDR1 LGHNA and CDR2 YNFKEQ. V was clipped by 6 bases and J by 2 bases; unmatched bases: 10. The CDR3 has 16 residues. Here the CDR3 reads CASSSEAGVNTDTQYF. The CDR3 nucleotides read TGTGCCAGCAGTTCCGAAGCGGGAGTCAACACAGATACGCAGTATTTT.

As DNA, the CDR3 is TGTGCCAGCAGGAGGGGAGCGAGGCCCTCCTACGAGCAGTACTTC. This encodes CASRRGARPSYEQYF. The V call is TRBV28, the J call TRBJ2-7, with D perhaps being TRBD1 or TRBD2 (5 bases each). Germline V gene sequence: CDR1 MDHEN, CDR2 SYDVKM. The CDR3 consists of 15 residues. With 6 bases removed from V and 0 bases from J, the gap between germline ends came to 15 bases.

The chain links TRBV30 to TRBJ1-4; 9 bases are a match to TRBD1. CDR3 length: 13 amino acids. Unmatched junction bases numbered 7, after V lost 4 bases and J lost 10 bases. Looked up from germline, CDR1 is GTSNPN and CDR2 is SVGIG (reference sequence). CDR3 nucleotide sequence: TGTGCCTGGAAGCCGGACAGGGGTGGAAAACTGTTTTTT. It specifies CAWKPDRGGKLFF.

This clone has a single count. The chain joins TRBV7-6 to TRBJ2-7; no firm D call. V lost 5 bases and J lost 1, with 12 bases in between. The CDR3 runs 14 residues. Germline V lookup: CDR1 SGHVS, CDR2 FNYEAQ. In nucleotides, the CDR3 is TGTGCCAGCAGCCCCCGGACCCGTTCCTACGAGCAGTACTTC. It encodes CASSPRTRSYEQYF.

This clone has only a few counts. V is TRBV7-8 and J is TRBJ2-7, with D possibly TRBD1 on 6 matching bases. Per germline, CDR1 SGHVS and CDR2 FQNEAQ. V lost 2 bases and J 5 bases, leaving 13 bases between the germline ends. This CDR3 has 14 amino acids. This CDR3 reads CASSLNRANNEQYF. CDR3 sequence (DNA): TGTGCCAGCAGCTTAAACAGGGCAAACAACGAGCAGTACTTC.

The table lists this clone with a few counts. The chain carries TRBV5-1 and TRBJ2-1; a weak D match, TRBD2 (5 bases). Germline CDR1 reads SGHRS; CDR2 reads YFSETQ. This CDR3 comprises 15 residues. Trimming cost V 0 bases and J 8 bases, with 15 bases left between them. CDR3 bases: TGCGCCAGCAGCTTGGGTCTTGGAGGTTCGGATGAGCAGTTCTTC. Its translation: CASSLGLGGSDEQFF.

This chain joins TRBV30 and TRBJ2-1; D might be TRBD1 (6 bases). This CDR3 has 14 residues. From germline, CDR1 is GTSNPN and CDR2 SVGIG (reference sequence). Deletions cut 4 bases from V and 1 base from J, with 11 bases between. Here the CDR3 DNA reads TGTGCCTGGAATCAGGGGCTTTCCTACAATGAGCAGTTCTTC. Its translation is CAWNQGLSYNEQFF.

The J gene is TRBJ2-7, the V gene TRBV4-3; D possibly corresponds to TRBD1 (6 bases). The CDR3 extends over 15 amino acids. V dropped 0 bases and J dropped 2 bases, with 11 bases sitting between them. Germline loops: CDR1 LGHNA, CDR2 YSLEER. CDR3 nucleotides: TGCGCCAGCAGCCAAGATCACCAGGGGACCTACGAGCAGTACTTC. Translating gives CASSQDHQGTYEQYF.

V is TRBV18 and J is TRBJ2-2; no clear D. The germline gives CDR1 KGHSH, CDR2 LQKENI. The CDR3 covers 13 residues. V was trimmed by 2 bases and J by 6 bases, leaving 7 bases between them. The CDR3 region has the DNA TGTGCCAGCTCACCAAGCGTCTCCGGGGAGCTGTTTTTT. Residues: CASSPSVSGELFF. The whole variable domain, remainder taken from reference TRBV18 and TRBJ2-2, is NAGVMQNPRHLVRRRGQEARLRCSPMKGHSHVYWYRQLPEEGLKFMVYLQKENIIDESGMPKERFSAEFPKEGPSILRIQQVVRGDSAAYFCASSPSVSGELFFGEGSRLTVL.

The chain links TRBV29-1 to TRBJ2-5, with D perhaps matching TRBD1 (5 bases). The CDR3 extends over 13 amino acids. Germline V gene data show CDR1 as SQVTM and CDR2 as ANQGSEA. The V and J ends lost 2 bases and 4 bases respectively, with 11 bases between them. The CDR3 coding sequence is TGCAGCGTTGAACAGGGCTTGGGAGAGACCCAGTACTTC. Protein sequence: CSVEQGLGETQYF.

The chain links TRBV27 to TRBJ2-3; the D is unclear. Germline assignment: CDR1 MNHEY and CDR2 SMNVEV (reference sequence). The length of the CDR3 is 13 residues. V shed 4 bases and J shed 0 bases, with 5 bases lying between them. CDR3 coding DNA: TGTGCCAGCAGTTCAGATAGCACAGATACGCAGTATTTT. Translating gives CASSSDSTDTQYF.

This clone was picked up a small number of times. The chain couples TRBV29-1 to TRBJ2-1; weak D call: TRBD2 (6 bases). Germline V lookup: CDR1 SQVTM, CDR2 ANQGSEA. The germline V and J ends were trimmed by 4 bases and 7 bases, with 20 bases remaining between them. There are 15 residues in the CDR3. The CDR3 spells CSVGGGALPRNEQFF. CDR3 bases: TGCAGCGTTGGTGGCGGGGCCCTCCCGCGGAATGAGCAGTTCTTC.

The V gene is TRBV18, the J gene TRBJ2-1; D is unresolved. The V end was cut by 3 bases, the J end by 2 bases, with 8 bases between. The CDR3 has 14 residues. Germline loops: CDR1 KGHSH, CDR2 LQKENI. CDR3 nucleotides: TGTGCCAGCTCACCTGGCGGACCCTACAATGAGCAGTTCTTC. Its translation: CASSPGGPYNEQFF.

The V and J genes are TRBV6-5 and TRBJ2-5; TRBD2 aligns across 11 bases. The germline gives CDR1 MNHEY, CDR2 SVGAGI. Trimming removed 0 bases from V and 4 bases from J; junction bases left unmatched: 4. The CDR3 contains 16 residues. CDR3 in DNA: TGTGCCAGCAGTTACTCACTAGCGGGAGCTTCAGAGACCCAGTACTTC. Its protein is CASSYSLAGASETQYF.

V and J are TRBV5-1 and TRBJ2-6, with D tentatively TRBD2 (5 bases). The CDR3 has 18 residues. CDR1 is SGHRS and CDR2 is YFSETQ in the germline V gene. V dropped 0 bases and J dropped 2 bases, with 15 bases sitting between them. CDR3 in DNA: TGCGCCAGCAGCTTGGCGAGAACTGTGAGGGCTGGGGCCAACGTCCTGACTTTC. It encodes CASSLARTVRAGANVLTF.

This clone appeared a few times. A far bigger clonotype differs at one base, so this is likely a read error. Other nucleotide sequences from this sample produce the same CDR3. V usage is TRBV7-7 and J usage is TRBJ1-3; unclear D gene. CDR1 and CDR2 (germline): SSHAT, FNYEAQ (reference sequence). CDR3 size: 12 residues. The CDR3 DNA is TGTGCTAGCAGCCTTAGCGTAAACACCATATATTTT. Translated, it gives CASSLSVNTIYF.

The chain employs TRBV5-1 and TRBJ2-7; the D gene is possibly TRBD1 (5 bases). Germline lookup yields CDR1 SGHRS and CDR2 YFSETQ. This CDR3 has 15 residues. The V end lost 2 bases, the J end lost 2 bases, and 14 bases lay between the germline ends. CDR3 sequence (DNA): TGCGCCAGCAGCTTAGGGGTCGGAGTTACCTACGAGCAGTACTTC. Translated, it gives CASSLGVGVTYEQYF. Variable domain in full (rest from reference TRBV5-1 and TRBJ2-7): KAGVTQTPRYLIKTRGQQVTLSCSPISGHRSVSWYQQTPGQGLQFLFEYFSETQRNKGNFPGRFSGRQFSNSRSEMNVSTLELGDSALYLCASSLGVGVTYEQYFGPGTRLTVT.